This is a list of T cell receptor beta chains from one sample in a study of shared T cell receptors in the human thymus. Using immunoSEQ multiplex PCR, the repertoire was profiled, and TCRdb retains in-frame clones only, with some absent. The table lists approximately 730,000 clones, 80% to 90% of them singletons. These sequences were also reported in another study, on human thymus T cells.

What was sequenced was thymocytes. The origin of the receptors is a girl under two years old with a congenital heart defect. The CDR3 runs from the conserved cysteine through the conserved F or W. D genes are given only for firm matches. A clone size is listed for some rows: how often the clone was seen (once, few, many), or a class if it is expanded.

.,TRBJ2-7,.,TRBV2,CASLGDEQYF,TGTGCCAGCTTAGGGGACGAGCAGTACTTC
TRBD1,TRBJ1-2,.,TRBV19,CASSSRQGGYTF,TGTGCCAGTAGTAGCAGACAGGGTGGCTACACCTTC
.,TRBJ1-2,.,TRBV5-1,CASRGSPGNYGYTF,TGCGCCAGCAGGGGGAGCCCCGGTAACTATGGCTACACCTTC
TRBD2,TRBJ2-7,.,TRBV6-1,CASSEAKRGAYEQYF,TGTGCCAGCAGTGAAGCCAAGCGGGGGGCCTACGAGCAGTACTTC
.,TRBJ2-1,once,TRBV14,CASSQERGIPLRQFF,TGTGCCAGCAGCCAAGAAAGGGGGATCCCCTTAAGGCAGTTCTTC
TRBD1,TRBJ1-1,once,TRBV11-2,CASRIETDRPNTEAFF,TGTGCCAGCAGAATAGAGACGGACAGGCCGAACACTGAAGCTTTCTTT
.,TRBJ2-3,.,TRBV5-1,CASSPRQLEDTQYF,TGCGCCAGCAGCCCAAGACAGTTAGAGGATACGCAGTATTTT
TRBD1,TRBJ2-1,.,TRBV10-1,CASSHGTGGHNEQFF,TGCGCCAGCAGCCACGGGACAGGGGGTCACAATGAGCAGTTCTTC
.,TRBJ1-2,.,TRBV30,CAFQQWGADGYTF,TGTGCCTTCCAACAGTGGGGCGCGGATGGCTACACCTTC
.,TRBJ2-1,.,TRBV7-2,CASSLVGSWARWNNEQFF,TGTGCCAGCAGCTTAGTGGGTAGTTGGGCACGTTGGAACAATGAGCAGTTCTTC
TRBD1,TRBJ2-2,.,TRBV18,CASSPWDSNTGELFF,TGTGCCAGCTCACCTTGGGACAGCAACACCGGGGAGCTGTTTTTT
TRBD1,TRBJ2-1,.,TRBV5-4,CASSLRGLSYNEQFF,TGTGCCAGCAGCTTGAGGGGGCTCTCCTACAATGAGCAGTTCTTC
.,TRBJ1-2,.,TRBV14,CASSPTNYGYTF,TGTGCCAGCAGCCCAACTAACTATGGCTACACCTTC
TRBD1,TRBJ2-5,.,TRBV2,CASSGTGQPQETQYF,TGTGCCAGCAGTGGAACGGGACAGCCACAAGAGACCCAGTACTTC
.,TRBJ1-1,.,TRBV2,CASRTRGITNTEAFF,TGTGCCAGCAGAACCAGGGGAATTACGAACACTGAAGCTTTCTTT
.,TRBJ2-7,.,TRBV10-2,CASSEWRYEQYF,TGCGCCAGCAGTGAGTGGAGATACGAGCAGTACTTC
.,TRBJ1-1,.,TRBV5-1,CASRPAKGTTEAFF,TGCGCCAGCAGGCCGGCCAAGGGGACAACTGAAGCTTTCTTT
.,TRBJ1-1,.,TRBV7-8,CASSLIQAQNTEAFF,TGTGCCAGCAGCTTAATCCAGGCGCAGAACACTGAAGCTTTCTTT
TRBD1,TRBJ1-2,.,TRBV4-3,CASSQDLPTGGLCGYTF,TGCGCCAGCAGCCAAGACCTCCCGACAGGGGGCCTGTGTGGCTACACCTTC
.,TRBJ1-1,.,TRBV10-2,CASSGQLMNTEAFF,TGCGCCAGCAGTGGACAGCTCATGAACACTGAAGCTTTCTTT
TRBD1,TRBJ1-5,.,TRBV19,CASSRRDSGCQRACNQPQHF,TGTGCCAGTAGTCGACGGGACAGCGGATGCCAGCGCGCATGCAATCAGCCCCAGCATTTT
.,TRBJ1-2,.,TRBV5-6,CASSSGVGYTF,TGTGCCAGCAGCTCAGGGGTAGGCTACACCTTC
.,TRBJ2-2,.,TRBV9,CASSVQENTGELFF,TGTGCCAGCAGCGTACAGGAGAACACCGGGGAGCTGTTTTTT
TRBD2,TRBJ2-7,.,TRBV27,CASSLSRGTSGVSYEQYF,TGTGCCAGCAGTTTATCGAGGGGGACTAGCGGGGTTTCCTACGAGCAGTACTTC
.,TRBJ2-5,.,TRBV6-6,CASSINRQETQYF,TGTGCCAGCAGTATTAACAGACAAGAGACCCAGTACTTC
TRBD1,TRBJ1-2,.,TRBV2,CASTVRGARSYGYTF,TGTGCCAGCACGGTCAGGGGGGCCAGAAGCTATGGCTACACCTTC
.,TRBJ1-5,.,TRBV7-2,CASSFYSNQPQHF,TGTGCCAGCAGCTTCTATAGCAATCAGCCCCAGCATTTT
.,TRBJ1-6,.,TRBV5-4,CASSLIPGPGDSPLHF,TGTGCCAGCAGCTTGATTCCGGGGCCGGGGGATTCACCCCTCCACTTT
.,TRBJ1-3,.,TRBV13,CASNLGGAGANSGNTIYF,TGTGCCAGCAACTTAGGGGGGGCAGGGGCGAACTCTGGAAACACCATATATTTT
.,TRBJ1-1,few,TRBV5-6,CASSPRQMTEAFF,TGTGCCAGCAGCCCAAGACAGATGACTGAAGCTTTCTTT